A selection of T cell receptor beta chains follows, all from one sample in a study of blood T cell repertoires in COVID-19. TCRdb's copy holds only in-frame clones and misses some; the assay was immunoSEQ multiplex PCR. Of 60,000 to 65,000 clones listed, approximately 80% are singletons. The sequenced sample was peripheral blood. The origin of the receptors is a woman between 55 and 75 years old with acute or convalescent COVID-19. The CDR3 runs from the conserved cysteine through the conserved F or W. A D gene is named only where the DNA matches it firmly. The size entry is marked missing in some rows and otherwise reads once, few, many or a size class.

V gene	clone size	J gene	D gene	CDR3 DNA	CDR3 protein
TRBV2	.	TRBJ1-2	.	TGTGCCAGCAGCCACAGTAGGAATAACTATGGCTACACCTTC	CASSHSRNNYGYTF
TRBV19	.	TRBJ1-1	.	TGTGCCAGTAGTCCACGAACAGGGCGAATGAACACTGAAGCTTTCTTT	CASSPRTGRMNTEAFF
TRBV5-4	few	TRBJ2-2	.	TGTGCCAGCAGCTCCTTGAACACCGGGGAGCTGTTTTTT	CASSSLNTGELFF
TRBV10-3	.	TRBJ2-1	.	TGTGCCATCAGCGCCGGGAAGGGCCTTACCTACAATGAGCAGTTCTTC	CAISAGKGLTYNEQFF
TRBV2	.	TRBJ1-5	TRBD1	TGTGCCAGCAGATTAGAGGGGGCGTCCAGTCAGCCCCAGCATTTT	CASRLEGASSQPQHF
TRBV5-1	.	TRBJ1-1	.	TGCGCCAGCAGCCCCTGGACAACGAACACTGAAGCTTTCTTT	CASSPWTTNTEAFF
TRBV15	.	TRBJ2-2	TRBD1	TGTGCCACCCAAGGGACAGGAGAAACCGGGGAGCTGTTTTTT	CATQGTGETGELFF
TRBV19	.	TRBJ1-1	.	TGTGCCAGTACCTACAGGCCCCAATTACTGAACACTGAAGCTTTCTTT	CASTYRPQLLNTEAFF
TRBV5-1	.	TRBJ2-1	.	TGCGCCAGCAGTCCCGGACTACTACACAATGAGCAGTTCTTC	CASSPGLLHNEQFF
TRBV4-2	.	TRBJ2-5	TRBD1	TGTGCCAGCAGCCAAGATGCCAGGGGGGAGACCCAGTACTTC	CASSQDARGETQYF
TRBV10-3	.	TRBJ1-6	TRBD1	TGTGCCATCACTAAGGACAGGTCCAATTCACCCCTCCACTTT	CAITKDRSNSPLHF
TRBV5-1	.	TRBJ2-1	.	TGCGCCAGCAGCCTAGAGCTGGGCAATGAGCAGTTCTTC	CASSLELGNEQFF
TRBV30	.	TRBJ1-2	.	TGTGCCTGGAGGACAATTAACTATGGCTACACCTTC	CAWRTINYGYTF
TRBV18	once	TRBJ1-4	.	TGTGCCAGCTCACCGGTCCTAAGTGCAACTAATGAAAAACTGTTTTTT	CASSPVLSATNEKLFF
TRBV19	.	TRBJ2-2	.	TGTGCCAGTAGGCAGGGGAGTTCGAACACCGGGGAGCTGTTTTTT	CASRQGSSNTGELFF
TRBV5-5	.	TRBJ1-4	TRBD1	TGTGCCAGCAGCCGAGCAGGGGGCGCCGGAGAAGAAAAACTGTTTTTT	CASSRAGGAGEEKLFF
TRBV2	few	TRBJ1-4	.	TGTGCCAGCGGGGGGTCTGTTAGAAATGAAAAACTGTTTTTT	CASGGSVRNEKLFF
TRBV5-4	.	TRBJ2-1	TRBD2	TGTGCCAGCAGTCGACTAGCGGGGGGGCAAACCTACAATGAGCAGTTCTTC	CASSRLAGGQTYNEQFF
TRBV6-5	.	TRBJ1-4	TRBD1	TGTGCCGGGGGACAGGGGCTAAATGAGAAACTGTTTTTT	CAGGQGLNEKLFF
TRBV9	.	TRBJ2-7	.	TGTGCCAGCAGCGTAGATCCGGGGTACTTCGAGCAGTACTTC	CASSVDPGYFEQYF
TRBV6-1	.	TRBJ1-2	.	TGTGCCAGCAGTGAAATCCCTAACGGTGGCTACACCTTC	CASSEIPNGGYTF
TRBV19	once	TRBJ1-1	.	TGTGCCAGTCTGTGGGGGGGATCCACTGAAGCTTTCTTT	CASLWGGSTEAFF
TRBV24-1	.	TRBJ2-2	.	TGTGCCACCAGTGAGTACAGGGACACCGGGGAGCTGTTTTTT	CATSEYRDTGELFF
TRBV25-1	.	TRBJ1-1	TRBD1	TGTGCCAGCAGTGAAAGGACAGGCTCGGAGGGCACTGAAGCTTTCTTT	CASSERTGSEGTEAFF
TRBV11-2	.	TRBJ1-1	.	TGTGCCAGCAGCTTAGGCTATGAGGGTTCGGAAGCTTTCTTT	CASSLGYEGSEAFF
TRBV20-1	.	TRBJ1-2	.	TGCAGTGCTAGTCAACCCGCCACTCATGGCTACACCTTC	CSASQPATHGYTF
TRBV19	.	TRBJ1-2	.	TGTGCCACCAGTGCGGGCGGTCTATTAGGAGGCTACACCTTC	CATSAGGLLGGYTF
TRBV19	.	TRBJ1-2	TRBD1	TGTGCCAGTAGTACCCACAGGGGGCGCGGCTATGGCTACACCTTC	CASSTHRGRGYGYTF
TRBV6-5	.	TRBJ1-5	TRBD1	TGTGCCAGCAGTTGGGACAGAGGCCAGCCCCAGCATTTT	CASSWDRGQPQHF
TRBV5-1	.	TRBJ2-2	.	TGCGCCAGCAGCTTGGGGGCCCGGAACACCGGGGAGCTGTTTTTT	CASSLGARNTGELFF
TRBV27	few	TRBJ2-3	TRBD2	TGTGCCAGCAGGGAAAGCGGGGGGGTCGTGAGGACAGATACGCAGTATTTT	CASRESGGVVRTDTQYF
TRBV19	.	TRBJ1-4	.	TGTGCCAGTAGTCGGGCGGGGACTAATGAAAAACTGTTTTTT	CASSRAGTNEKLFF
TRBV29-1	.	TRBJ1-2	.	TGCAGCGTTGAAGATCCGCACAGGGATGGCTACACCTTC	CSVEDPHRDGYTF
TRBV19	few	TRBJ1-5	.	TGTGCCAGTAGTACTCCAGGGAGGGAACAGCCCCAGCATTTT	CASSTPGREQPQHF
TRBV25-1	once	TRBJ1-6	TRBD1	TGTGCCAGCAGACAACAGGGGGAGAGTTCACCCCTCCACTTT	CASRQQGESSPLHF
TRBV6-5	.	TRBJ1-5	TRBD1	TGTGCCAGCAGTTTGGGACAGTATAGCAATCAGCCCCAGCATTTT	CASSLGQYSNQPQHF
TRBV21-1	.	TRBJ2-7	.	TGTGCCAGCAGCAATCCTAGCACAAGCTCCTACGAGCAGTACTTC	CASSNPSTSSYEQYF
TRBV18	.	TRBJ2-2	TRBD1	TGTGCCAGCTCACCATGGGACAGGGCCAGCGGGGAGCTGTTTTTT	CASSPWDRASGELFF
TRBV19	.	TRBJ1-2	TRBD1	TGTGCCAGTAGTATAGAGAGACAGGGAACATCGGGCTACACCTTC	CASSIERQGTSGYTF
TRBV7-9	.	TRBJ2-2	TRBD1	TGTGCCAGCAGCTCGGACAGGGTGGGCGGGGAGCTGTTTTTT	CASSSDRVGGELFF
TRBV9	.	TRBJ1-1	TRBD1	TGTGCCAGCAGCGTAGATACCCCAGGGGGCAGCGTCACTGAAGCTTTCTTT	CASSVDTPGGSVTEAFF
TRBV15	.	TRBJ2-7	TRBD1	TGTGCCACCAGCAGAGATTTAGGACGTGATACAGGGGGCGGCTACGAGCAGTACTTC	CATSRDLGRDTGGGYEQYF
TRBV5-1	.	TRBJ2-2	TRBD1	TGCGCCAGCAGCCTTTTTGGGACAGGGGGCGCCGGGGAGCTGTTTTTT	CASSLFGTGGAGELFF
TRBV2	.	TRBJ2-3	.	TGTGCCAGCAGGTCGGAATTAGCGCGGCCGGATACGCAGTATTTT	CASRSELARPDTQYF
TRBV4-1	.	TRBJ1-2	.	TGCGCCAGCAGCCAAGGTCCGGGGAGCTATGGCTACACCTTC	CASSQGPGSYGYTF
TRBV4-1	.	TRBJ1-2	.	TGCGCCAGCAGCCAAGAGTGGGTCGAGGCCGGCTACACCTTC	CASSQEWVEAGYTF
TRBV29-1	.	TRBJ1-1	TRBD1	TGCAGCGTGGATACAGACAGGGGGCCCGCTGAAGCTTTCTTT	CSVDTDRGPAEAFF
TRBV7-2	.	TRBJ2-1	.	TGTGCCAGCAGCCTGGATCCACTAGTGAATGAGCAGTTCTTC	CASSLDPLVNEQFF
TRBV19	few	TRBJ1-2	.	TGTGCCAGTAGTACCCTCCAGGCAGGAACTAACTATGGCTACACCTTC	CASSTLQAGTNYGYTF
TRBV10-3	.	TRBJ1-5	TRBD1	TGTGCCATCGGACAGGGGGCGCGGGGGTCGAATCAGCCCCAGCATTTT	CAIGQGARGSNQPQHF
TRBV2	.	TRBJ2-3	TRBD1	TGTGCCAGCAGAGCCGGGACAGGGGGAACAGATACGCAGTATTTT	CASRAGTGGTDTQYF
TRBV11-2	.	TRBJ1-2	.	TGTGCCAGCAGCTTAGGGCAGGGGTATGTCTATGGCTACACCTTC	CASSLGQGYVYGYTF
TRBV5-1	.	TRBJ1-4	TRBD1	TGCGCCAGCAGCTTGGCAGGGGGAAATGAAAAACTGTTTTTT	CASSLAGGNEKLFF
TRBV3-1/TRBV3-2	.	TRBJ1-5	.	TGTGCCAGCAGCCTAAGACAGGCTCAGCCCCAGCATTTT	CASSLRQAQPQHF
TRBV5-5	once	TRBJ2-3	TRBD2	TGTGCCAGCAGCCTCCCCCTAGCGGGGGGGAGGGATACGCAGTATTTT	CASSLPLAGGRDTQYF